This TCR beta chain was found in a study of cytomegalovirus exposure and HLA in healthy donors. General study results and limits: An analysis that was carried out later associated 15,000 to 20,000 TCR beta sequences with HLA alleles at 0.05 false discovery rate. Previous analysis showed most TCR beta V segments were productive about 90% or about 30% of the time. The study put under 200 TCR beta chains on its list as cytomegalovirus-associated.

About this clone itself: What it binds is unknown.

Use of 60 Vbeta and 13 Jbeta primers characterized the PCR. Study processing details: In a later analysis, around 11 million of approximately 80 million unique beta chains occurred in at least two donors. Profiling relied on immunoSEQ multiplex PCR, and the TCRdb table lists in-frame clones only, not all of them. V, J and clone size were drawn from that table, and D and trimming were deduced from the DNA. The sample shows 150,000 to 200,000 clones, approximately 84% of them seen only once. CDR1 and CDR2 (germline): SGHAT, FQNNGV. Trimming took 2 bases from V and 1 from J, leaving 14 bases between them. The CDR3 runs to 16 residues.

The receptor was derived from a woman under 40 in good health and CMV-seropositive. Sequenced: PBMCs. V usage is TRBV11-2 and J usage is TRBJ2-5; D is ambiguous. The CDR3 DNA reads as TGTGCCAGCAGCTTATGGGCCAGAAATATCCAAGAGACCCAGTACTTC. Translating it yields CASSLWARNIQETQYF. Based on the CDR3 plus reference TRBV11-2 and TRBJ2-5, the full variable domain is EAGVAQSPRYKIIEKRQSVAFWCNPISGHATLYWYQQILGQGPKLLIQFQNNGVVDDSQLPKDRFSAERLKGVDSTLKIQPAKLEDSAVYLCASSLWARNIQETQYFGPGTRLLVL.